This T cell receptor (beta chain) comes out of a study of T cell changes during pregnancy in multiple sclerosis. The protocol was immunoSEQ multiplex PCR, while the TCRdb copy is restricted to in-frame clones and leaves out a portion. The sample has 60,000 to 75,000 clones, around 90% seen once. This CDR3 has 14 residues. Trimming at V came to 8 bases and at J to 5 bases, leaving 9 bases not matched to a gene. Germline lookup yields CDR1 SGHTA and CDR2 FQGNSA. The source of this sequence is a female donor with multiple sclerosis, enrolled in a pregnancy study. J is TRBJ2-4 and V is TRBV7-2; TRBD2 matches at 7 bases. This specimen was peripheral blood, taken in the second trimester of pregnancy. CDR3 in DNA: TGTGCCAGCTCGCCGACTAGCACGCAAAACATTCAGTACTTC. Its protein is CASSPTSTQNIQYF.